This T cell receptor (beta chain) was obtained from a study of siplizumab effects on memory and regulatory T cells (dated by TCRdb to the late 2010s). Looking at the study overall: The study looked at the effect of siplizumab, an anti-CD2 antibody, on alloreactive T-cell subsets in allogeneic mixed lymphocyte reactions made from human PBMCs. Overall study outcomes, separate from this receptor: The cumulative frequency of alloreactive sequences traceable to unstimulated CD4+ memory T cells was significantly reduced by siplizumab. Sequences below about 10^-5 frequency were poorly captured, so only a minor fraction of alloreactive clones could be mapped to unstimulated subsets. Among mappable alloreactive CD4+ clones, an average Treg-derived fraction of about 69% was observed with siplizumab, compared with 25% to 30% in control reactions. About 75-96% of proliferating CD4+ or CD8+ clones could not be given a naive or memory phenotype. Unstimulated naive T cells appeared more diverse than memory T cells, and naive cells seemed to contribute substantially to the alloresponse. The suppressive function of proliferating Tregs from siplizumab cultures was not functionally confirmed.

A word on this clone: It has no known antigen specificity. Base qualities are not recorded, but no much larger clone differs from it by a single base.

The library came from the immunoSEQ multiplex PCR assay. The deep sequencing platform assayed about 90,000 TCR templates per sample. Genomic DNA extracted from sorted T cells was the material used for TCRbeta CDR3 sequencing. Processing in the source paper ran as follows. Clonal analysis of TCRbeta CDR3 data was done in the R programming language. Alloreactive CD4+ and CD8+ clones were defined by comparing unstimulated samples with post-reaction CFSE-low samples. By matching sequences to the repertoires of sorted unstimulated Treg and non-Treg cells, each alloreactive CD4+ clone was assigned a regulatory or non-regulatory origin. Drawn from immuneACCESS, this table holds only the in-frame rearrangements with V and J called that TCRdb kept. Clones are partly lost; checked studies trace under half to an unresolved V gene and leave the rest unexplained. V, J and clone size derive from that table, while D and trimming were established from the DNA sequence. The sample table shows some 97,000 clones, and more than 90% are seen once. The ten largest clones take up about 0.15% of the sample.

Sorted unstimulated T cells and proliferating T cells recovered from mixed lymphocyte reactions were subjected to TCRbeta CDR3 sequencing. Fresh whole blood from around 11 HLA-typed healthy donors was used to isolate PBMCs. This clonotype was sampled from a human donor in good health. Sequenced material: CD4+ T cells sorted from blood.

CDR3 region: CASSFLGAGVQETQYF. The bases read TGTGCCAGCAGCTTCCTAGGAGCGGGGGTGCAAGAGACCCAGTACTTC. The receptor chain draws on TRBV7-2 and TRBJ2-5; TRBD2 fits 8 bases in the junction. Via the germline V gene, CDR1 is SGHTA and CDR2 FQGNSA. Ends trimmed: V by 3 bases, J by 2 bases; bases unmatched to a gene: 8. The CDR3, cysteine through phenylalanine, is 16 amino acids long. The read is trimmed to its CDR3 DNA, 48 bases read in frame from base 1.